This entry lists 10 T cell receptor beta chains sequenced from one sample in a study of immune cell composition in non-small cell lung cancer. Libraries were prepared by immunoSEQ multiplex PCR; TCRdb keeps only in-frame clonotypes and omits some of them. The table includes several thousand clones, about four fifths detected once. The normal lung sample lay at least 3 cm, and maximally far, from the tumour. The sample comprised non-adjacent lung tissue. The receptors here all came from a human donor with non-small cell lung cancer.

The sample holds a few counts of this clone. The V gene is TRBV6-6, the J gene TRBJ2-7; 9 bases fit TRBD1. Germline V lookup: CDR1 MNHNY, CDR2 SVGAGI (reference sequence). Trimming cost V 5 bases and J 3 bases; bases outside gene matches: 5. The CDR3 totals 14 residues. For the CDR3, the DNA is TGTGCCAGCAGTGGAGCGGGACAGGGCTACGAGCAGTACTTC. Translation gives CASSGAGQGYEQYF.

The table lists this clone with a count of one. The chain uses TRBV7-2 and TRBJ2-2; 10 bases are a match to TRBD2. The CDR3 totals 16 residues. The germline gives CDR1 SGHTA, CDR2 FQGNSA. The V segment lost 6 bases and the J segment 2 bases; nucleotides outside the gene matches: 6. The CDR3 loop is CASRIAGGRNTGELFF. The CDR3 nucleotides read TGTGCCAGCAGGATAGCGGGGGGCCGCAACACCGGGGAGCTGTTTTTT.

The genes are TRBV4-3 and TRBJ2-2; D unresolved. CDR3 length equals 16 residues. V lost 2 bases and J lost 3, with 13 bases in between. Germline V gene lookup returns CDR1 LGHNA and CDR2 YSLEER. The chain's CDR3 is CASSQRPGPYTGELFF. CDR3 nucleotides: TGCGCCAGCAGCCAAAGGCCGGGCCCATACACCGGGGAGCTGTTTTTT.

The chain recombines TRBV5-4 with TRBJ2-2; D ambiguous. The CDR3 is 13 residues long. Germline V gene sequence: CDR1 SGHNT, CDR2 YYREEE (reference sequence). V was trimmed by 0 bases and J by 1 base, leaving 1 base between them. The CDR3 reads CASSLGNTGELFF. CDR3 nucleotides: TGTGCCAGCAGCTTGGGGAACACCGGGGAGCTGTTTTTT.

The genes are TRBV5-6 and TRBJ2-7; 7 bases agree with TRBD1. The V and J ends lost 1 base and 3 bases, in that order; junction bases with no gene match: 7. This CDR3 has 15 amino acids. The germline V gene has CDR1 SGHDT and CDR2 YYEEEE. The CDR3: CASSLWGQWGYEQYF. The DNA for the CDR3 is TGTGCCAGCAGCTTGTGGGGACAGTGGGGCTACGAGCAGTACTTC. Variable domain in full (rest from reference TRBV5-6 and TRBJ2-7): DAGVTQSPTHLIKTRGQQVTLRCSPKSGHDTVSWYQQALGQGPQFIFQYYEEEERQRGNFPDRFSGHQFPNYSSELNVNALLLGDSALYLCASSLWGQWGYEQYFGPGTRLTVT.

V gene TRBV11-2 combines with J gene TRBJ2-3; TRBD2 matches 15 bases. V trimming: 4 bases; J trimming: 4 bases; junction bases outside the gene matches: 0. Germline assignment: CDR1 SGHAT and CDR2 FQNNGV. The CDR3 sequence is 15 residues long. CDR3 region: CASSWTSGGADTQYF. The CDR3, as DNA: TGTGCCAGCAGCTGGACTAGCGGGGGGGCAGATACGCAGTATTTT.

The chain joins TRBV19 to TRBJ1-1; no clear D gene. The germline V gene encodes CDR1 LNHDA and CDR2 SQIVND (reference sequence). The length of the CDR3 is 14 residues. The V end was cut by 6 bases, the J end by 1 base, with 12 bases between. In DNA form, the CDR3 reads TGTGCCAGTAGAACCCAGGCGAAGAACACTGAAGCTTTCTTT. Amino acid sequence: CASRTQAKNTEAFF.

This chain links TRBV4-3 with TRBJ1-1; D uncertain. The CDR3 is made up of 15 amino acids. Germline V gene lookup returns CDR1 LGHNA and CDR2 YSLEER. Trimming removed 0 bases from V and 7 bases from J, with 15 bases in between. The CDR3 is CASSQDVRVRIEAFF. The CDR3 DNA follows: TGCGCCAGCAGCCAAGATGTGAGGGTAAGAATTGAAGCTTTCTTT.

This chain connects TRBV19 to TRBJ1-5; 8 nucleotides agree with TRBD1. Looked up from germline, CDR1 is LNHDA and CDR2 is SQIVND (reference sequence). The CDR3 sequence is 15 residues long. Losses at the gene ends were 8 bases for V and 2 bases for J; bases not matched to a gene: 8. The DNA of the CDR3 is TGTGCCAGTTCGACAGGGGTTGAAGGCAATCAGCCCCAGCATTTT. Translating gives CASSTGVEGNQPQHF.

Written as DNA, the CDR3 is TGTGCCAGCAGTAGACGTACAGGCCAAGAGACCCAGTACTTC. It specifies CASSRRTGQETQYF. The chain carries TRBV6-5 and TRBJ2-5; D is perhaps TRBD1 (5 bases). The CDR3 runs to 14 residues. From germline, CDR1 is MNHEY and CDR2 SVGAGI. V dropped 5 bases and J dropped 1 base, with 11 bases sitting between them.